Following are 15 T cell receptor beta chains from one sample sequenced in a study of blood T cell repertoires in COVID-19. TCRdb's table, derived via immunoSEQ multiplex PCR, lists solely in-frame clones and lacks some. The table records 160,000 or so clones, 65% to 90% of them present only once. Sequenced: peripheral blood. The origin of the receptors is a human donor in a cohort sampled during active COVID-19.

Turning to this clone: Relative to the germline gene, one junction end is altered; a read error may explain this. The chain recombines TRBV5-1 with TRBJ1-2; D ambiguous. The CDR3 consists of 13 residues. Germline V gene data show CDR1 as SGHRS and CDR2 as YFSETQ. The CDR3 region is CASSAQTKYGYTF. The CDR3 bases are TGCGCCAGCAGTGCACAGACTAAGTATGGCTACACCTTC. Complete variable domain (other parts from reference TRBV5-1 and TRBJ1-2): KAGVTQTPRYLIKTRGQQVTLSCSPISGHRSVSWYQQTPGQGLQFLFEYFSETQRNKGNFPGRFSGRQFSNSRSEMNVSTLELGDSALYLCASSAQTKYGYTFGSGTRLTVV.

The chain couples TRBV5-1 to TRBJ1-6; TRBD1 matches 8 bases. The CDR3 totals 14 residues. V lost 5 bases and J lost 8; bases outside the gene matches: 6. Germline loops: CDR1 SGHRS, CDR2 YFSETQ. CDR3 DNA sequence: TGCGCCAGCAGATCGGGACAGGATTATTCACCCCTCCACTTT. This sequence encodes CASRSGQDYSPLHF.

This chain joins TRBV27 and TRBJ1-1; D is perhaps TRBD1 (5 bases). The CDR3 covers 14 residues. The V gene's germline CDR1 is MNHEY and CDR2 SMNVEV (reference sequence). Trimming pared 0 bases from V and 4 bases from J, leaving 9 bases between. The CDR3 DNA reads TGTGCCAGCAGTTTATCTGGGGGGATCACTGAAGCTTTCTTT. It codes for CASSLSGGITEAFF.

This chain links TRBV18 with TRBJ1-1, with 9 bases fitting TRBD1. In germline, CDR1 is KGHSH, CDR2 LQKENI. The CDR3 sequence is 13 residues long. J gave up 5 bases and V 8 bases, and 6 bases lay outside the gene matches. As DNA, the CDR3 is TGTGCCAGCCTACAGGGGGCTAAGACTGAAGCTTTCTTT. It yields the protein CASLQGAKTEAFF.

V gene TRBV19 combines with J gene TRBJ1-6; D might be TRBD1 (5 bases). V was trimmed by 4 bases and J by 9 bases, leaving 13 bases between them. This CDR3 has 14 amino acids. Germline loops: CDR1 LNHDA, CDR2 SQIVND (reference sequence). Here the CDR3 reads CASSSGTGASPLHF. CDR3 DNA: TGTGCCAGTAGTAGCGGGACGGGAGCTTCACCCCTCCACTTT.

V usage is TRBV7-8 and J usage is TRBJ1-2, with D possibly TRBD1 on 6 matching bases. The germline V gene encodes CDR1 SGHVS and CDR2 FQNEAQ. V gave up 5 bases and J gave up 2 bases, with 12 bases separating them. The CDR3 consists of 14 residues. The CDR3, as DNA: TGTGCCAGCAGCCCAAGGACAGCCAACTATGGCTACACCTTC. Protein sequence: CASSPRTANYGYTF.

V is TRBV6-6 and J is TRBJ2-7; 8 bases map to TRBD1. Germline CDR1 MNHNY, CDR2 SVGAGI (reference sequence). The CDR3 sequence is 11 residues long. V lost 5 bases to trimming and J lost 6 bases; unmatched junction nucleotides: 0. The CDR3 here is CASSTGGEQYF. The CDR3 nucleotides are TGTGCCAGCAGTACAGGGGGCGAGCAGTACTTC.

The V gene is TRBV11-1, the J gene TRBJ2-7; 9 nucleotides agree with TRBD2. The V segment lost 4 bases and the J segment 5 bases; nucleotides outside the gene matches: 9. The CDR3 consists of 15 residues. Germline values: CDR1 SGHAT, CDR2 FQDESV (reference sequence). CDR3 sequence reads: CASSSPQRGAHEQYF. As DNA, the CDR3 is TGTGCCAGCAGCTCCCCCCAGCGGGGGGCCCACGAGCAGTACTTC.

This chain joins TRBV7-9 and TRBJ1-2; D may be TRBD1 (6 bases). V lost 2 bases, J lost 6 bases, and 16 bases lay in between. The germline CDR1 and CDR2 sequences are SEHNR and FQNEAQ (reference sequence). CDR3 length: 15 residues. For the CDR3, the DNA is TGTGCCAGCAGCTTATCCCGGGGCAGGGGTGATGGCTACACCTTC. It encodes CASSLSRGRGDGYTF.

The V gene is TRBV18, the J gene TRBJ2-3; 8 nucleotides agree with TRBD2. The V gene's germline CDR1 is KGHSH and CDR2 LQKENI. The CDR3 length is 15 residues. The V segment lost 5 bases and the J segment 3 bases; nucleotides outside the gene matches: 7. The CDR3 nucleotides are TGTGCCAGCTCATCACTCGGCGGGGGGACAGATACGCAGTATTTT. Translated: CASSSLGGGTDTQYF.

This clone appeared a single time. V gene TRBV18 combines with J gene TRBJ1-1; no clear D gene. Germline V gene lookup returns CDR1 KGHSH and CDR2 LQKENI. Between the trimmed V and J ends, which lost 4 bases and 1 base, there was a span of 7 bases. The CDR3 is 13 residues long. The CDR3, as DNA: TGTGCCAGCTCACACCGACAGAACACTGAAGCTTTCTTT. This codes for CASSHRQNTEAFF.

This chain joins TRBV6-2 or TRBV6-3 and TRBJ2-3, with 14 nucleotides matching TRBD2. Germline V gene data show CDR1 as MNHEY and CDR2 as SVGEGT. The CDR3 runs 16 residues. Unmatched junction bases numbered 6, after V lost 6 bases and J lost 4 bases. For the CDR3, the DNA is TGTGCCAGCAGCCCCGGGACTAGCGGGGGTTCAGATACGCAGTATTTT. The encoded protein is CASSPGTSGGSDTQYF.

Comment on this clone: A read error may account for a junction end that differs from germline. This chain links TRBV7-9 with TRBJ2-7; D call uncertain. The germline gives CDR1 SEHNR, CDR2 FQNEAQ (reference sequence). This CDR3 comprises 15 residues. CDR3 loop: CASSLVQPRSVSFDF. CDR3 in DNA: TGTGCCAGCAGCTTAGTCCAGCCCCGGAGTGTTAGCTTTGACTTC.

The chain combines TRBV7-2 with TRBJ2-1; no reliable D call. This CDR3 is built from 16 residues. The V gene's germline CDR1 is SGHTA and CDR2 FQGNSA. Trimming stripped 5 bases from V and 9 bases from J, with 23 bases between. The CDR3 coding sequence is TGTGCCAGCAGCCCCCCCCCGACTTATACCACGGTTGAGCAGTTCTTC. Translation gives CASSPPPTYTTVEQFF.

This CDR3 reads CASSESRAGTGGADTQYF. The CDR3 DNA reads TGTGCCAGCAGTGAATCGCGGGCCGGGACAGGGGGCGCAGATACGCAGTATTTT. The chain couples TRBV6-1 to TRBJ2-3; 12 bases are a match to TRBD1. After removal of 2 bases from V and 4 bases from J, the junction contained 10 bases not matched to a gene. The CDR3 sequence is 18 residues long. Germline CDR1 and CDR2: MNHNS and SASEGT.